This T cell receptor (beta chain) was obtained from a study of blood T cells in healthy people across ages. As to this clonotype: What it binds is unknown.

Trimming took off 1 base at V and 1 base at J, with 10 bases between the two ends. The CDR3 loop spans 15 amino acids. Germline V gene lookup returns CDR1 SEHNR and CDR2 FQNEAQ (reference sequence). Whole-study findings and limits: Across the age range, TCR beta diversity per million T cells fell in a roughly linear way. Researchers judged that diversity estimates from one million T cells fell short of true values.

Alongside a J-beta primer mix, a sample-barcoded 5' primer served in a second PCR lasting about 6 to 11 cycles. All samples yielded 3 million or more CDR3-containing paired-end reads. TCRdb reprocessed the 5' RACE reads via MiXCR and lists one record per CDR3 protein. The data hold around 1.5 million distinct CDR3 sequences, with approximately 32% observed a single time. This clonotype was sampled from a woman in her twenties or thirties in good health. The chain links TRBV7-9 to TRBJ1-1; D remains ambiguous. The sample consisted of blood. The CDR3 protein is CASSLVVMGNTEAFF. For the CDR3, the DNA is TGTGCCAGCAGCTTAGTGGTGATGGGGAACACTGAAGCTTTCTTT.